One sample yielded the 22 T cell receptor beta chains listed below, sequenced in a study of memory CD4+ T cells and cytomegalovirus serostatus. Libraries were prepared by immunoSEQ multiplex PCR; TCRdb keeps only in-frame clonotypes and omits some of them. This table holds more than 50,000 clones, around four fifths found once. Single viable CD3+CD4+CD8-CD45RO+ cells were sorted as the memory CD4+ T cells. Material: memory CD4+ T cells from blood. Receptors were obtained from an adult in good health and CMV-seronegative.

The V and J genes are TRBV5-1 and TRBJ1-3; TRBD1 might be the D (5 bases). The CDR3 has 15 amino acids. Germline loops: CDR1 SGHRS, CDR2 YFSETQ. V was shortened by 4 bases and J by 0 bases, with 11 bases between the two germline ends. The CDR3 DNA reads as TGCGCCAGCAGCGAGACAGATAACTCTGGAAACACCATATATTTT. Amino acid sequence: CASSETDNSGNTIYF. The variable domain in full, completed from reference TRBV5-1 and TRBJ1-3, reads KAGVTQTPRYLIKTRGQQVTLSCSPISGHRSVSWYQQTPGQGLQFLFEYFSETQRNKGNFPGRFSGRQFSNSRSEMNVSTLELGDSALYLCASSETDNSGNTIYFGEGSWLTVV.

This chain connects TRBV30 to TRBJ1-6; 7 positions agree with TRBD1. This CDR3 contains 13 residues. The germline V gene has CDR1 GTSNPN and CDR2 SVGIG (reference sequence). With 1 base clipped from V and 10 bases from J, the junction kept 4 bases outside the gene matches. CDR3 in DNA: TGTGCCTGGAGTGACAGGGGTGGGTCACCCCTCCACTTT. This codes for CAWSDRGGSPLHF.

The chain uses TRBV15 and TRBJ1-5; D not certain. The CDR3 runs to 14 residues. Looked up from germline, CDR1 is LNHNV and CDR2 is YYDKDF (reference sequence). With 0 bases removed from V and 7 bases from J, the gap between germline ends came to 10 bases. CDR3 amino acids: CATSRDEVTQPQHF. The DNA for the CDR3 is TGTGCCACCAGCAGAGATGAAGTGACGCAGCCCCAGCATTTT.

The gene calls are TRBV28 and TRBJ1-2, with D possibly being TRBD1 (6 bases). In germline, CDR1 is MDHEN, CDR2 SYDVKM. The CDR3 is 15 residues long. V lost 4 bases and J 8 bases, leaving 20 bases between the germline ends. CDR3 DNA sequence: TGTGCCAGCAGTTCCGTCAGGGGCGTGAGGTCCGGCTACACCTTC. It yields the protein CASSSVRGVRSGYTF.

The chain couples TRBV10-3 to TRBJ1-2; 7 nucleotides line up with TRBD1. CDR1 and CDR2 from the germline V gene are ENHRY and SYGVKD. The CDR3 is 13 residues long. V dropped 7 bases and J dropped 2; count of bases not matched to a gene: 4. The DNA for the CDR3 is TGTGCCATCACCAGGGACAGAAACTATGGCTACACCTTC. This sequence encodes CAITRDRNYGYTF.

This clone was seen once. The CDR3 nucleotides read TGTGCCAGCACGGGAGGGAAAGGAAACGATGAAAAACTGTTTTTT. Amino acid sequence: CASTGGKGNDEKLFF. The rearrangement uses TRBV5-6 and TRBJ1-4, with no clear D. CDR3 length: 15 amino acids. Trimming cost V 6 bases and J 6 bases, with 18 bases left between them. CDR1 SGHDT and CDR2 YYEEEE come from the germline V gene. Together with reference TRBV5-6 and TRBJ1-4, the CDR3 gives the full variable domain: DAGVTQSPTHLIKTRGQQVTLRCSPKSGHDTVSWYQQALGQGPQFIFQYYEEEERQRGNFPDRFSGHQFPNYSSELNVNALLLGDSALYLCASTGGKGNDEKLFFGSGTQLSVL.

This clone was detected only a few times. CDR3 nucleotides: TGTGCCAGCAGCTTGGATGGGCCGGGGGACGGTAATTCACCCCTCCACTTT. Protein sequence: CASSLDGPGDGNSPLHF. This chain connects TRBV5-6 to TRBJ1-6, with D possibly matching TRBD1 (5 bases). V was clipped by 0 bases and J by 6 bases, with 16 bases between them. Germline loops: CDR1 SGHDT, CDR2 YYEEEE. The CDR3 runs to 17 residues.

The chain carries TRBV27 and TRBJ2-5; D may correspond to TRBD1 or TRBD2 (5 bases each). CDR1 and CDR2 (germline): MNHEY, SMNVEV (reference sequence). This CDR3 contains 14 residues. Trimming took 2 bases from V and 4 from J, leaving 11 bases between them. CDR3 region: CASSLTGTGETQYF. The CDR3 DNA reads TGTGCCAGCAGTTTAACTGGGACGGGAGAGACCCAGTACTTC.

This clone is deemed medium-sized. The chain is built from TRBV4-1 and TRBJ2-7; TRBD2 might be the D (6 bases). Germline assignment: CDR1 MGHRA and CDR2 YSYEKL. This CDR3 is built from 14 residues. Trimming shortened V by 1 base and J by 5 bases, and 12 bases separated the two germline ends. CDR3 sequence: CASSQVRGTDEQYF. The CDR3 region has the DNA TGCGCCAGCAGCCAAGTGCGGGGTACGGACGAGCAGTACTTC.

The V and J genes are TRBV7-2 and TRBJ1-1; 8 bases line up with TRBD1. Per germline, CDR1 SGHTA and CDR2 FQGNSA. V trimming: 5 bases; J trimming: 0 bases; junction bases outside the gene matches: 5. The CDR3 sequence is 15 residues long. For the CDR3, the DNA is TGTGCCAGCAGCCCAGGGGGCAGGCTGAACACTGAAGCTTTCTTT. It yields the protein CASSPGGRLNTEAFF.

The CDR3 nucleotides read TGTGCCAGCAGCCCGACTAGCGGGGATAAGTACTTC. Protein: CASSPTSGDKYF. This sequence joins TRBV7-9 and TRBJ2-7, with TRBD2 identical over 11 bases. Germline loops: CDR1 SEHNR, CDR2 FQNEAQ (reference sequence). The CDR3 sequence is 12 residues long. The V segment lost 5 bases and the J segment 11 bases; nucleotides outside the gene matches: 5.

V gene TRBV7-6 combines with J gene TRBJ2-3, with 7 nucleotides matching TRBD1. The CDR3 sequence is 15 residues long. Germline CDR1 is SGHVS and CDR2 is FNYEAQ. Trimming removed 2 bases from V and 3 bases from J; junction bases left unmatched: 5. The CDR3, as DNA: TGTGCCAGCAGCTTAAGGGACAGCCCAACAGATACGCAGTATTTT. It yields the protein CASSLRDSPTDTQYF.

The chain couples TRBV27 to TRBJ2-7; D remains ambiguous. From germline, CDR1 is MNHEY and CDR2 SMNVEV (reference sequence). This CDR3 is built from 11 residues. The germline V and J ends were trimmed by 5 bases and 2 bases, with 4 bases remaining between them. The CDR3 sequence is CASSLTYEQYF. CDR3 sequence (DNA): TGTGCCAGCAGTCTCACCTACGAGCAGTACTTC.

The V call is TRBV7-3, the J call TRBJ2-1; D is possibly TRBD1 (5 bases). The CDR3 covers 14 residues. Germline CDR1 and CDR2: SGHTA and FQGTGA. Trimming took 2 bases from V and 7 from J, leaving 12 bases between them. This CDR3 is CASSLHSPGNEQFF. In DNA, the CDR3 is TGTGCCAGCAGCTTACACTCCCCAGGGAATGAGCAGTTCTTC.

The V gene is TRBV28, the J gene TRBJ1-4; TRBD1 agrees at 7 bases. CDR3 length equals 15 residues. J lost 8 bases, V lost 3 bases, and 9 bases had no gene match. Germline lookup yields CDR1 MDHEN and CDR2 SYDVKM. The CDR3 region has the DNA TGTGCCAGCAGTTTCTTGGGGGCAGGGGGGGAAAAACTGTTTTTT. As protein: CASSFLGAGGEKLFF.

The gene calls are TRBV2 and TRBJ1-5, with D perhaps matching TRBD1 (6 bases). V lost 6 bases and J lost 5, with 14 bases in between. The CDR3 spans 14 residues. Per the germline V gene, CDR1 is SNHLY and CDR2 is FYNNEI. The CDR3 is CASRDRTDHQPQHF. The CDR3 DNA reads TGTGCCAGCAGAGATAGGACAGATCATCAGCCCCAGCATTTT. Full variable domain (remainder filled in from reference TRBV2 and TRBJ1-5): EPEVTQTPSHQVTQMGQEVILRCVPISNHLYFYWYRQILGQKVEFLVSFYNNEISEKSEIFDDQFSVERPDGSNFTLKIRSTKLEDSAMYFCASRDRTDHQPQHFGDGTRLSIL.

The chain couples TRBV11-2 to TRBJ2-7, with D maybe TRBD1 (5 bases). This CDR3 spans 14 amino acids. Trimming cost V 6 bases and J 7 bases, with 19 bases left between them. CDR1 SGHAT and CDR2 FQNNGV come from the germline V gene. CDR3 DNA: TGTGCCAGCAGGGGGCCAGGGCGCGACCTGGAGCAGTACTTC. As protein: CASRGPGRDLEQYF.

The rearrangement joins TRBV6-1 to TRBJ1-1; D may be TRBD1 (5 bases). V lost 10 bases and J lost 4, with 16 bases in between. Per germline, CDR1 MNHNS and CDR2 SASEGT. There are 13 residues in the CDR3. The CDR3 DNA is TGTGCCATTGAGACAGCTCGCGGCACTGAAGCTTTCTTT. It translates to CAIETARGTEAFF.

CDR3 loop: CASSLRMEGGYTF. CDR3 nucleotides: TGTGCCAGCAGCTTACGTATGGAGGGCGGCTACACCTTC. The V and J genes are TRBV13 and TRBJ1-2, with unresolved D. The CDR3 sequence is 13 residues long. Germline lookup yields CDR1 PRHDT and CDR2 FYEKMQ (reference sequence). With 2 bases removed from V and 8 bases from J, the gap between germline ends came to 12 bases.

The chain employs TRBV19 and TRBJ1-2, with a weak D call TRBD1 (5 bases). This CDR3 comprises 15 residues. Germline CDR1 LNHDA, CDR2 SQIVND (reference sequence). Deletions cut 9 bases from V and 5 bases from J, with 22 bases between. The CDR3 sequence is CASAMGQGLLYGYTF. CDR3 nucleotides: TGTGCCAGCGCGATGGGGCAGGGCCTCCTTTATGGCTACACCTTC.

The rearrangement uses TRBV11-2 and TRBJ1-1; no clear D gene. Trimming took off 3 bases at V and 7 bases at J, with 9 bases between the two ends. CDR1 is SGHAT, CDR2 FQNNGV, per germline. CDR3 length equals 12 residues. In nucleotides, the CDR3 is TGTGCCAGCAGCTTCAAAGGGAATGAAGCTTTCTTT. Its translation is CASSFKGNEAFF.

The chain joins TRBV19 to TRBJ2-2, with D uncertain. Germline V lookup: CDR1 LNHDA, CDR2 SQIVND (reference sequence). V lost 5 bases to trimming and J lost 0 bases, with 13 bases between them. This CDR3 has 16 amino acids. This CDR3 reads CASSSPWPPNTGELFF. The CDR3 bases are TGTGCCAGTAGTTCTCCGTGGCCCCCGAACACCGGGGAGCTGTTTTTT.